This T cell receptor beta chain comes out of a study of T cells in tumors and immune-related adverse events. Sequencing used immunoSEQ multiplex PCR; TCRdb keeps in-frame clones, though not all of them. The sample has 2,000 to 2,500 clones, about 83% seen once. V trimming: 0 bases; J trimming: 7 bases; junction bases outside the gene matches: 7. Germline V CDR1 and CDR2: MNHEY, SVGAGI. This CDR3 region has 16 residues. Sequenced here: tumor tissue, sampled from a patient treated with anti-PD-1 therapy. The TCR sequence derives from a female donor with metastatic renal cell carcinoma. V and J are TRBV6-5 and TRBJ2-1; 9 nucleotides line up with TRBD2. The CDR3, as DNA: TGTGCCAGCAGTTACTCTAGGCGGGAGGGACGGAATGAGCAGTTCTTC. Residues: CASSYSRREGRNEQFF.